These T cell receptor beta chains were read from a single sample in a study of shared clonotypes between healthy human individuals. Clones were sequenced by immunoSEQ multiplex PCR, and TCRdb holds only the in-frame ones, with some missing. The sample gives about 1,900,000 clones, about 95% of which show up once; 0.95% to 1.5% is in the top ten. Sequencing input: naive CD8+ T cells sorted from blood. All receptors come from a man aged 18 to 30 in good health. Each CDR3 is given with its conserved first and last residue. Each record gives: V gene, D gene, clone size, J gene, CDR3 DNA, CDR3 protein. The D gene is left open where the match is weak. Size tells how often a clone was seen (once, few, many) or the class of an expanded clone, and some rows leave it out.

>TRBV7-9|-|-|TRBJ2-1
TGTGCCAGCAGCCCAACTCCGTGGGAGTCCTACAATGAGCAGTTCTTC
CASSPTPWESYNEQFF
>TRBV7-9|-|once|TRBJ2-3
TGTGCCAGCAGCTTAACGCAAACGAACACAGATACGCAGTATTTT
CASSLTQTNTDTQYF
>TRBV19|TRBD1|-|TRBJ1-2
TGTGCCAGTCGATACAGGGGCGGGGACTATGGCTACACCTTC
CASRYRGGDYGYTF
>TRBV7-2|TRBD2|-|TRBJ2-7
TGTGCCAGCAGCCCTTTAGCGGGAGTGGGCTACGAGCAGTACTTC
CASSPLAGVGYEQYF
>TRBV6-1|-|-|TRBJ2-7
TGTGCCAGCAGTGTTAGGCAGTCTTACGAGCAGTACTTC
CASSVRQSYEQYF
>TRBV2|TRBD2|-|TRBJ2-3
TGTGCCAGCAGTGATCGGGAGGGCGGAGATACGCAGTATTTT
CASSDREGGDTQYF
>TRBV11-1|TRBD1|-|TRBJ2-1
TGTGCCAGCAACTCACGGGACAGGGGCTACAATGAGCAGTTCTTC
CASNSRDRGYNEQFF
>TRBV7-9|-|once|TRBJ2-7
TGTGCCAGCAGCTCCTCCCGGGAAGCCTCCTACGAGCAGTACTTC
CASSSSREASYEQYF
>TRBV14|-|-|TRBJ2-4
TGTGCCAGCAGCCCGACGCGAAACAAAAACATTCAGTACTTC
CASSPTRNKNIQYF
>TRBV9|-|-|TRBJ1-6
TGTGCCAGCAGCGTAGATGGCAGGGTGGATTCACCCCTCCACTTT
CASSVDGRVDSPLHF